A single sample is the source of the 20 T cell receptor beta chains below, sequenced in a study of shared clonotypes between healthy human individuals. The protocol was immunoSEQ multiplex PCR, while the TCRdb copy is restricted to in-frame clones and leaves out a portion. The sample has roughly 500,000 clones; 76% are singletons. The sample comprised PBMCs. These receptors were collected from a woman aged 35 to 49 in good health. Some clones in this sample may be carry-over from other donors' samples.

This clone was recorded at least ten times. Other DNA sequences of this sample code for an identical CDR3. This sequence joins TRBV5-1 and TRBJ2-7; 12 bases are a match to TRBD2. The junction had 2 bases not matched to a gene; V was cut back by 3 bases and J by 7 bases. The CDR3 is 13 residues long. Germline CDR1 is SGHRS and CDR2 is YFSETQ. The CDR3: CASSSGLAGEQYF. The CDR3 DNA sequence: TGCGCCAGCAGCTCAGGACTAGCGGGAGAGCAGTACTTC.

The CDR3 protein is CASSQDRRQGSYGYTF. In nucleotides, the CDR3 is TGTGCCAGCAGCCAAGACCGTCGACAGGGGAGCTATGGCTACACCTTC. V is TRBV14 and J is TRBJ1-2, with 8 bases aligning to TRBD1. The CDR3 runs 16 residues. The V gene end was trimmed by 0 bases and the J gene end by 4 bases; junction bases not matched to a gene: 7. Germline CDR1 is SGHDN and CDR2 is FVKESK.

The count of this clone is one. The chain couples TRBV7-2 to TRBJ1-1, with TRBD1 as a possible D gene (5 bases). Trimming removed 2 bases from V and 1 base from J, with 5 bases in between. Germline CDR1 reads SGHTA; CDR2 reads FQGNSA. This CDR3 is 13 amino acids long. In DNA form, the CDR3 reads TGTGCCAGCAGCTTACAGGGGAACACTGAAGCTTTCTTT. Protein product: CASSLQGNTEAFF.

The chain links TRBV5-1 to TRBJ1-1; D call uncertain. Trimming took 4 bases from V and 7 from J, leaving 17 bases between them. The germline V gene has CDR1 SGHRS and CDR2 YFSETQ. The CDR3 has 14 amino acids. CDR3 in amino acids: CASSASTELVEAFF. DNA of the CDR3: TGCGCCAGCAGCGCCTCTACGGAGCTAGTTGAAGCTTTCTTT.

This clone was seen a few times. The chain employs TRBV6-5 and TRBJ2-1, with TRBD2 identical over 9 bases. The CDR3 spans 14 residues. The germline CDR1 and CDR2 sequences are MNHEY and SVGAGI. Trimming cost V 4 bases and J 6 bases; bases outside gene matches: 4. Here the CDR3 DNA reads TGTGCCAGCAGTTTCCTAGCGGGACCCAATGAGCAGTTCTTC. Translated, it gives CASSFLAGPNEQFF.

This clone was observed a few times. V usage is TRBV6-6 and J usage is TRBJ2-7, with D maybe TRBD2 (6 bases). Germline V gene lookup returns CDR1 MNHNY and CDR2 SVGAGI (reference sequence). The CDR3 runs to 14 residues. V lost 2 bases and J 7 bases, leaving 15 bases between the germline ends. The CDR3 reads CASSYMGTREEQYF. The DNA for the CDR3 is TGTGCCAGCAGTTACATGGGGACCCGGGAGGAGCAGTACTTC.

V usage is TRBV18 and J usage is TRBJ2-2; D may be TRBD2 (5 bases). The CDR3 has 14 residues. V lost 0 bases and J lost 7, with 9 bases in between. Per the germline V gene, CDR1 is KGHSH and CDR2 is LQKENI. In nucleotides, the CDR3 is TGTGCCAGCTCACCACCCCTAGCTGGCGGGGAGCTGTTTTTT. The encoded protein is CASSPPLAGGELFF.

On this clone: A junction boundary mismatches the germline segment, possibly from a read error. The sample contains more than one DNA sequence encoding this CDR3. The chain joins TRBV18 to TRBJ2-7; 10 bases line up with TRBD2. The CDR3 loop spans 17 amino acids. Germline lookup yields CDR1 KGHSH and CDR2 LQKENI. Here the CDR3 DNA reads TGTGCCAGCTCGCCACTCCCAGCGGGAGGGCCGGGGGACGAGCAGTACTTC. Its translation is CASSPLPAGGPGDEQYF.

CDR3 protein: CASSDFQGRLPFFF. In DNA, the CDR3 is TGTGCCAGCAGCGACTTCCAGGGCAGATTACCCTTTTTTTTT. This chain links TRBV7-9 with TRBJ2-2; D perhaps matches TRBD1 (5 bases). The ends were cut back, 5 bases at V and 17 bases at J, with 24 bases in the middle. Germline-derived CDR1 and CDR2 are SEHNR and FQNEAQ (reference sequence). The CDR3 is made up of 14 amino acids.

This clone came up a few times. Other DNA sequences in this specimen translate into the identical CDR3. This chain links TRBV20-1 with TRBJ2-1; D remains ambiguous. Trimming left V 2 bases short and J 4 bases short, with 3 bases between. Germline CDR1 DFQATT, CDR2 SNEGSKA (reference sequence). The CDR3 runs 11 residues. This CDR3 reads CSARSYNEQFF. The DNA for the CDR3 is TGCAGTGCTAGATCTTACAATGAGCAGTTCTTC.

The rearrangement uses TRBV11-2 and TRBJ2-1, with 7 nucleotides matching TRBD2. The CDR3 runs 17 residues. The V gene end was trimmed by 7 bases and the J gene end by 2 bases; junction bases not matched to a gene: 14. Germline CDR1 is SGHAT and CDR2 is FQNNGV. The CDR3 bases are TGTGCCAGCAACTCCGGGGTGGGCGGGAGAGCCTACAATGAGCAGTTCTTC. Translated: CASNSGVGGRAYNEQFF.

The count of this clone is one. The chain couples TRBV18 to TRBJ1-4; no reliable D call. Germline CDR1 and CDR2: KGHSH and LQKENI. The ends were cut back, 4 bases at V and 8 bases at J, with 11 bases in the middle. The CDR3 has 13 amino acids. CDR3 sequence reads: CASSREYGEKLFF. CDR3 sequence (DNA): TGTGCCAGCTCACGGGAATATGGCGAAAAACTGTTTTTT. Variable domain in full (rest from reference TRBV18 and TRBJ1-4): NAGVMQNPRHLVRRRGQEARLRCSPMKGHSHVYWYRQLPEEGLKFMVYLQKENIIDESGMPKERFSAEFPKEGPSILRIQQVVRGDSAAYFCASSREYGEKLFFGSGTQLSVL.

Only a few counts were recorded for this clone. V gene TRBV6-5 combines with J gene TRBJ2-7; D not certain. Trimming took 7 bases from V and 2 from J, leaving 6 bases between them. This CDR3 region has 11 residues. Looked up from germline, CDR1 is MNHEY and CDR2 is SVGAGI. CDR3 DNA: TGTGCCAGCACAGACACCTACGAGCAGTACTTC. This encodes CASTDTYEQYF.

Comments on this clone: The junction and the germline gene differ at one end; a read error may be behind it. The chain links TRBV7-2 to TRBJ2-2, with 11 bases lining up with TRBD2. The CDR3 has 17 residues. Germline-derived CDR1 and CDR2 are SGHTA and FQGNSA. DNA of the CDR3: TGTGCCAGCAGCTTAGTACTAGCGGGGGCTAACACCAGGGAGCTGTTTTTT. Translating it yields CASSLVLAGANTRELFF.

This chain's CDR3 is CASSPRVAEAYEQYF. As DNA, the CDR3 is TGTGCCAGCTCACCTAGGGTGGCAGAAGCCTACGAGCAGTACTTC. The chain is built from TRBV18 and TRBJ2-7; unclear D gene. Per the germline V gene, CDR1 is KGHSH and CDR2 is LQKENI. CDR3 length: 15 amino acids. V lost 3 bases, J lost 2 bases, and 14 bases lay in between.

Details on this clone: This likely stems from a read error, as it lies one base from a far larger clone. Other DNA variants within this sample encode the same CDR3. CDR3 in DNA: TGCGCCAGCAGCCTCACAGGTGGGAACACCGAAGCTTTCTTT. Amino acids: CASSLTGGNTEAFF. The genes are TRBV4-3 and TRBJ1-1; possibly TRBD1 for D (5 bases). This CDR3 has 14 residues. Germline CDR1 LGHNA, CDR2 YSLEER.

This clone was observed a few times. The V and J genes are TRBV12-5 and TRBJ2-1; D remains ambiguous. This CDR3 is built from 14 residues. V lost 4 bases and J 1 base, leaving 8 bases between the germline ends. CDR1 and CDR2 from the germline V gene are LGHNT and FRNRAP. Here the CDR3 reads CASGSSVSYNEQFF. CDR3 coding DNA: TGTGCTAGTGGTTCCTCGGTATCCTACAATGAGCAGTTCTTC.

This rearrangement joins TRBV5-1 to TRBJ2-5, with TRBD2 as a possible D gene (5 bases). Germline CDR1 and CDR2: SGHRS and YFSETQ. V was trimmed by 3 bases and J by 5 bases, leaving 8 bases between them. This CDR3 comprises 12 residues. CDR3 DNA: TGCGCCAGCAGCTGGGAGTCGGAGACCCAGTACTTC. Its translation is CASSWESETQYF.

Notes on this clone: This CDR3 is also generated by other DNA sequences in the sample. CDR3 in DNA: TGTGCCACCAGCAGCGGACTAGCGGACTACGAGCAGTACTTC. It yields the protein CATSSGLADYEQYF. J is TRBJ2-7 and V is TRBV15; TRBD2 agrees at 10 bases. CDR1 and CDR2 (germline): LNHNV, YYDKDF (reference sequence). This CDR3 is 14 amino acids long. The ends lost 3 bases at V and 3 bases at J; junction bases unmatched: 2.

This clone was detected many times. Here the CDR3 DNA reads TGTGCCAGCAGAGCGGGACTGTCCACCCAGTACTTC. This sequence encodes CASRAGLSTQYF. The rearrangement links TRBV6-1 to TRBJ2-5; the match to TRBD2 covers 7 bases. CDR1 and CDR2 (germline): MNHNS, SASEGT. Unmatched junction bases numbered 6, after V lost 6 bases and J lost 8 bases. The CDR3 spans 12 residues.